The rows below give T cell receptor beta chains drawn from one sample of a study of radiotherapy plus CTLA-4 blockade in lung cancer. The assay was immunoSEQ multiplex PCR, and TCRdb's table has in-frame clones only and misses some. This sample yields 62,000 or so clones, of which 79% are seen a single time; about 9.1% belongs to the top ten. The sequencing used peripheral blood, collected from a patient treated with radiotherapy plus ipilimumab. The source is a human donor with non-small cell lung cancer who had a complete response to radiotherapy plus ipilimumab. The CDR3 runs from the conserved cysteine through the conserved F or W.

V | CDR3
TRBV11-2 | CASSPGTLQETQYF
TRBV6-6 | CASTAGQSYNEQFF
TRBV30 | CAWGQGNEQFF
TRBV5-1 | CASRRGTSRETQYF
TRBV20-1 | CSARTDYGYTF
TRBV19 | CASREITSTDTQYF
TRBV6-4 | CASKTSGRATNNEQFF
TRBV10-3 | CAISDTGSPSGANVLTF
TRBV18 | CASSVGQGRSYEQYF
TRBV10-2 | CASSSRDINNGYTF
TRBV10-1 | CASSKGLTGAAFF
TRBV6-5 | CASTPGGLDGYTF
TRBV12-5 | CASGPNSPLHF
TRBV29-1 | CSVDTDFQETQYF
TRBV7-2 | CASSLGGQRVRNTEAFF
TRBV7-2 | CASSQGGERNQPQHF
TRBV28 | CASSLMGGRNEQFF
TRBV6-4 | CASRTSANTGELFF
TRBV14 | CASGLRGAPQTDTQYF
TRBV7-8 | CASSLGDRNTGELFF
TRBV19 | CASSIVPGQGAFSQYF
TRBV15 | CATSMGTGVTEAFF
TRBV30 | CAWSDKDGTGDAEAFF
TRBV10-3 | CAISEERGANEKLFF
TRBV28 | CASSLTGVREQFF
TRBV5-4 | CASSRTGITYNEQFF
TRBV29-1 | CSVDSGANTDTQYF
TRBV11-3 | CASSPGTARAEHGYTF
TRBV30 | CALRLARFNEQFF
TRBV30 | CAWGGGNSPLHF
TRBV7-9 | CASSLEAGTEAFF
TRBV2 | CASSRTGRGEKLFF
TRBV4-2 | CASSQEGYNEKLFF
TRBV10-2 | CAVRQGDQPQHF
TRBV12-5 | CASGGRNQETQYF
TRBV18 | CASSPTVPGRSNEKLFF
TRBV28 | CASSTPRGGSGNSPLHF
TRBV6-9 | CASLAGRLNEQFF
TRBV7-8 | CASRPDSGQETQYF
TRBV27 | CASSLQGNEQFF
TRBV4-3 | CASSQEWTAHNQPQHF
TRBV5-4 | CASSSTSGGPGEQYF
TRBV7-2 | CASSPRQIQETQYF